The 28 T cell receptor beta chains reported below all come from one sample, sequenced in a study of blood T cell repertoires in COVID-19. The repertoire was sequenced with immunoSEQ multiplex PCR; TCRdb's copy has only in-frame clones and lacks some. The sample has about 260,000 clones, roughly 86% seen once. The sample was peripheral blood. These receptors all come from a woman in her twenties or thirties with COVID-19, enrolled during active disease.

V and J are TRBV6-6 and TRBJ2-7, with TRBD2 as a possible D gene (5 bases). Looked up from germline, CDR1 is MNHNY and CDR2 is SVGAGI (reference sequence). CDR3 length equals 15 residues. Trimming left V 1 base short and J 4 bases short, with 14 bases between. The CDR3 sequence is CASSYFGIGVYEQYF. The CDR3 bases are TGTGCCAGCAGTTACTTCGGGATAGGAGTTTACGAGCAGTACTTC.

As to this clone: The sample contains more than one DNA sequence encoding this CDR3. The chain recombines TRBV6-1 with TRBJ2-7; D gene ambiguous. Trimming removed 3 bases at V and 3 bases at J, with 3 bases between. The germline V gene has CDR1 MNHNS and CDR2 SASEGT. The CDR3 is 11 amino acids. The CDR3 DNA reads TGTGCCAGCAGTGACAGCTACGAGCAGTACTTC. Encoded protein: CASSDSYEQYF.

This clone has a single count. The rearrangement joins TRBV7-9 to TRBJ1-1; no reliable D call. From germline, CDR1 is SEHNR and CDR2 FQNEAQ (reference sequence). The CDR3 is 16 residues long. Trimming left V 4 bases short and J 5 bases short, with 20 bases between. The CDR3 sequence: CASSSGAGRAETEAFF. DNA of the CDR3: TGTGCCAGCAGCTCTGGTGCCGGGAGGGCGGAGACTGAAGCTTTCTTT.

The CDR3 sequence: CASSLVTGTEAFF. CDR3 in DNA: TGTGCCAGCAGCTTAGTGACAGGCACTGAAGCTTTCTTT. This chain links TRBV7-8 with TRBJ1-1, with a weak D call TRBD1 (6 bases). Trimming removed 1 base at V and 4 bases at J, with 7 bases between. Germline V gives CDR1 SGHVS, CDR2 FQNEAQ. The CDR3 contains 13 residues.

In its sample, this clone was seen a few times. The gene calls are TRBV28 and TRBJ1-2; the match to TRBD1 covers 8 bases. The CDR3 consists of 13 residues. Germline lookup yields CDR1 MDHEN and CDR2 SYDVKM. V dropped 5 bases and J dropped 4; count of bases not matched to a gene: 3. The CDR3 here is CASSRTGTYGYTF. CDR3 bases: TGTGCCAGCAGTCGGACAGGGACCTATGGCTACACCTTC.

As concerns this clone: Other DNA sequences in the sample encode the same CDR3. The V and J genes are TRBV5-1 and TRBJ1-1, with D maybe TRBD1 (6 bases). CDR3 length equals 14 residues. Germline CDR1 and CDR2: SGHRS and YFSETQ. Between the trimmed V and J ends, which lost 7 bases and 0 bases, there was a span of 13 bases. The CDR3 loop is CASSRTVMNTEAFF. The CDR3 DNA reads as TGCGCCAGCTCCCGGACAGTGATGAACACTGAAGCTTTCTTT. The variable domain in full, completed from reference TRBV5-1 and TRBJ1-1, reads KAGVTQTPRYLIKTRGQQVTLSCSPISGHRSVSWYQQTPGQGLQFLFEYFSETQRNKGNFPGRFSGRQFSNSRSEMNVSTLELGDSALYLCASSRTVMNTEAFFGQGTRLTVV.

V is TRBV6-6 and J is TRBJ1-3, with D possibly TRBD1 on 5 matching bases. This CDR3 is built from 15 residues. Trimming shortened V by 4 bases and J by 1 base, and 11 bases separated the two germline ends. Germline CDR1 MNHNY, CDR2 SVGAGI (reference sequence). CDR3 amino acids: CASSFGRGSGNTIYF. CDR3 sequence (DNA): TGTGCCAGCAGTTTTGGAAGGGGATCTGGAAACACCATATATTTT.

The gene calls are TRBV24-1 and TRBJ2-5; 7 bases match TRBD2. The CDR3 is made up of 14 amino acids. V gave up 5 bases and J gave up 2 bases; unmatched junction bases: 4. Per germline, CDR1 KGHDR and CDR2 SFDVKD. The CDR3 DNA reads TGTGCCACCAGTGCAGCGGGGAGACAAGAGACCCAGTACTTC. It encodes CATSAAGRQETQYF.

The chain is built from TRBV7-9 and TRBJ2-7, with 10 bases fitting TRBD2. Germline V gives CDR1 SEHNR, CDR2 FQNEAQ (reference sequence). V lost 6 bases and J lost 2; bases outside the gene matches: 4. The CDR3 contains 14 residues. In nucleotides, the CDR3 is TGTGCCAGCAGTCTAGCGGGAGTTGCCTACGAGCAGTACTTC. Translated, it gives CASSLAGVAYEQYF.

The chain is built from TRBV30 and TRBJ1-5; 10 bases match TRBD1. This CDR3 has 14 residues. Germline loops: CDR1 GTSNPN, CDR2 SVGIG (reference sequence). V shed 0 bases, J shed 6 bases, and the junction held 2 bases outside the gene matches. The CDR3 bases are TGTGCCTGGAGTGTGGGGACAGGGGTTCAGCCCCAGCATTTT. It specifies CAWSVGTGVQPQHF. The variable domain in full, completed from reference TRBV30 and TRBJ1-5, reads SQTIHQWPATLVQPVGSPLSLECTVEGTSNPNLYWYRQAAGRGLQLLFYSVGIGQISSEVPQNLSASRPQDRQFILSSKKLLLSDSGFYLCAWSVGTGVQPQHFGDGTRLSIL.

The chain combines TRBV19 with TRBJ1-2, with TRBD1 matching 7 bases. Per the germline V gene, CDR1 is LNHDA and CDR2 is SQIVND (reference sequence). V was clipped by 5 bases and J by 2 bases; unmatched bases: 8. The CDR3 is made up of 15 amino acids. This CDR3 is CASSPSQGTNYGYTF. The CDR3 region has the DNA TGTGCCAGTAGTCCCTCACAGGGGACGAACTATGGCTACACCTTC.

This clone was seen more than once but under ten times. The V and J genes are TRBV2 and TRBJ2-2; a weak D match, TRBD2 (6 bases). Germline CDR1 SNHLY, CDR2 FYNNEI. V was pared by 7 bases and J by 5 bases, with 11 bases between. This CDR3 spans 13 amino acids. CDR3 sequence: CASTGVRTGELFF. CDR3 DNA: TGTGCCAGCACGGGGGTTCGGACCGGGGAGCTGTTTTTT.

The chain recombines TRBV5-1 with TRBJ2-7, with 7 bases fitting TRBD1. The CDR3 extends over 14 amino acids. Trimming removed 4 bases from V and 3 bases from J; junction bases left unmatched: 7. Germline lookup yields CDR1 SGHRS and CDR2 YFSETQ. CDR3 sequence reads: CASSPYDRVYEQYF. The CDR3 region has the DNA TGCGCCAGCAGCCCCTACGACAGGGTCTACGAGCAGTACTTC.

This clone was seen only a few times. V is TRBV28 and J is TRBJ2-3; TRBD2 matches at 7 bases. After removal of 7 bases from V and 3 bases from J, the junction contained 10 bases not matched to a gene. CDR1 MDHEN and CDR2 SYDVKM come from the germline V gene. This CDR3 is built from 15 residues. The CDR3 DNA follows: TGTGCCAGCATCTCCCGTGGTAGCGGGACAGATACGCAGTATTTT. Translation gives CASISRGSGTDTQYF.

V is TRBV6-5 and J is TRBJ1-1, with no clear D. Trimming took 5 bases from V and 1 from J, leaving 14 bases between them. CDR1 and CDR2 from the germline V gene are MNHEY and SVGAGI. CDR3 length: 15 amino acids. The CDR3 loop reads CASSPGGGRNTEAFF. CDR3 DNA: TGTGCCAGCAGTCCCGGAGGCGGAAGGAACACTGAAGCTTTCTTT.

The sample holds a few counts of this clone. The gene calls are TRBV7-9 and TRBJ2-7, with 7 bases aligning to TRBD1. Germline lookup yields CDR1 SEHNR and CDR2 FQNEAQ (reference sequence). CDR3 size: 16 residues. With 6 bases clipped from V and 2 bases from J, the junction kept 13 bases outside the gene matches. Written as DNA, the CDR3 is TGTGCCAGCAGTCCGTCATGGACAGGACAAACCTACGAGCAGTACTTC. It encodes CASSPSWTGQTYEQYF.

V is TRBV9 and J is TRBJ2-6, with a possible D match to TRBD1 (5 bases). V lost 3 bases, J lost 0 bases, and 13 bases lay in between. CDR1 SGDLS and CDR2 YYNGEE come from the germline V gene. CDR3 length equals 17 residues. This CDR3 reads CASSAPGRTSGANVLTF. The DNA of the CDR3 is TGTGCCAGCAGCGCCCCAGGGCGCACCTCTGGGGCCAACGTCCTGACTTTC.

This chain joins TRBV7-2 and TRBJ2-1; 8 nucleotides align to TRBD2. The CDR3 covers 18 residues. Germline CDR1 reads SGHTA; CDR2 reads FQGNSA. V was pared by 4 bases and J by 2 bases, with 13 bases of the junction left unmatched. CDR3 sequence (DNA): TGTGCCAGCAGCTCCTACCCTCAACTTAGCGGGACCTACAATGAGCAGTTCTTC. Translated: CASSSYPQLSGTYNEQFF. The entire variable domain, with the rest obtained from reference TRBV7-2 and TRBJ2-1, is as follows: GAGVSQSPSNKVTEKGKDVELRCDPISGHTALYWYRQSLGQGLEFLIYFQGNSAPDKSGLPSDRFSAERTGGSVSTLTIQRTQQEDSAVYLCASSSYPQLSGTYNEQFFGPGTRLTVL.

The chain recombines TRBV19 with TRBJ2-7; a weak D match, TRBD1 (5 bases). The CDR3 covers 14 residues. Germline V CDR1 and CDR2: LNHDA, SQIVND (reference sequence). Trimming shortened V by 5 bases and J by 0 bases, and 11 bases separated the two germline ends. As DNA, the CDR3 is TGTGCCAGTAGTCATAGGGGAAGCTCCTACGAGCAGTACTTC. It translates to CASSHRGSSYEQYF.

The rearrangement joins TRBV9 to TRBJ1-1, with 11 bases that match TRBD1. Germline V CDR1 and CDR2: SGDLS, YYNGEE. V shed 4 bases, J shed 0 bases, and the junction held 5 bases outside the gene matches. CDR3 length: 16 amino acids. CDR3 loop: CASSRGQGALNTEAFF. CDR3 coding DNA: TGTGCCAGCAGCCGAGGACAGGGGGCCCTGAACACTGAAGCTTTCTTT. Full variable domain (missing parts from reference TRBV9 and TRBJ1-1): DSGVTQTPKHLITATGQRVTLRCSPRSGDLSVYWYQQSLDQGLQFLIQYYNGEERAKGNILERFSAQQFPDLHSELNLSSLELGDSALYFCASSRGQGALNTEAFFGQGTRLTVV.

This chain links TRBV12-3 or TRBV12-4 with TRBJ1-1; TRBD1 matches at 7 bases. The CDR3 runs 13 residues. Germline trimming cut 6 bases from V and 0 bases from J; bases unmatched to any gene: 1. The CDR3 coding sequence is TGTGCCAGCAGGGGACAGATGAACACTGAAGCTTTCTTT. This translates into CASRGQMNTEAFF.

This clone came up a few times. This CDR3 is CASSQGGSGSDTQYF. The CDR3 region has the DNA TGTGCCAGCAGCCAAGGAGGGTCTGGAAGTGATACGCAGTATTTT. This chain links TRBV4-2 with TRBJ2-3, with a possible D match to TRBD2 (5 bases). The CDR3 extends over 15 amino acids. V was pared by 1 base and J by 6 bases, with 14 bases between. CDR1 LGHNA and CDR2 YNFKEQ come from the germline V gene.

The chain recombines TRBV14 with TRBJ2-2; TRBD2 agrees at 8 bases. V shed 3 bases and J 5 bases; nucleotides not matched to a gene: 8. Germline V gene data show CDR1 as SGHDN and CDR2 as FVKESK. The CDR3 spans 16 residues. The CDR3 bases are TGTGCCAGCAGCCAGAAGCGGACTAGCCGGACCGGGGAGCTGTTTTTT. The encoded protein is CASSQKRTSRTGELFF. The full variable domain, its missing parts supplied by reference TRBV14 and TRBJ2-2, is EAGVTQFPSHSVIEKGQTVTLRCDPISGHDNLYWYRRVMGKEIKFLLHFVKESKQDESGMPNNRFLAERTGGTYSTLKVQPAELEDSGVYFCASSQKRTSRTGELFFGEGSRLTVL.

V gene TRBV5-1 combines with J gene TRBJ2-6; maybe TRBD1 (5 bases). Trimming removed 4 bases from V and 2 bases from J, with 10 bases in between. The CDR3 is 15 amino acids. CDR1 SGHRS and CDR2 YFSETQ come from the germline V gene. Here the CDR3 DNA reads TGCGCCAGCAGCGTTCCAGGGACTGGGGCCAACGTCCTGACTTTC. It specifies CASSVPGTGANVLTF.

This rearrangement joins TRBV7-2 to TRBJ2-3; tentatively, D is TRBD2 (5 bases). This CDR3 has 16 residues. V was cut by 0 bases and J by 0 bases, with 10 bases left in between. The germline CDR1 and CDR2 sequences are SGHTA and FQGNSA. The CDR3 is CASSLAGGPSTDTQYF. The CDR3 nucleotides are TGTGCCAGCAGCTTAGCCGGCGGGCCTAGCACAGATACGCAGTATTTT.

This clone was observed once. V usage is TRBV10-2 and J usage is TRBJ2-2; 11 nucleotides match TRBD2. Trimming cost V 10 bases and J 6 bases; bases outside gene matches: 7. The CDR3 covers 14 residues. CDR1 and CDR2 from the germline V gene are WSHSY and SAAADI. The CDR3 spells CATKLAGGPGELFF. The CDR3 DNA is TGCGCCACCAAGCTAGCGGGAGGACCCGGGGAGCTGTTTTTT.

J is TRBJ2-7 and V is TRBV9; D is perhaps TRBD1 (5 bases). With 2 bases removed from V and 3 bases from J, the gap between germline ends came to 9 bases. The germline CDR1 and CDR2 sequences are SGDLS and YYNGEE. CDR3 length equals 13 residues. For the CDR3, the DNA is TGTGCCAGCAGCGTCAAGGGGAACTACGAGCAGTACTTC. Translated, it gives CASSVKGNYEQYF.

The chain combines TRBV5-1 with TRBJ2-1; D not certain. The V and J ends lost 0 bases and 6 bases respectively, with 13 bases between them. The CDR3 spans 15 residues. Germline V gene lookup returns CDR1 SGHRS and CDR2 YFSETQ. In nucleotides, the CDR3 is TGCGCCAGCAGCTTGGGCCCGGGTTTGAGCAATGAGCAGTTCTTC. Residues: CASSLGPGLSNEQFF.